This T cell receptor (beta chain) is from a study of cytomegalovirus exposure and HLA in healthy donors. Likely unrecorded immune exposures existed in these nominally healthy donors. With V trimmed by 1 base and J by 6 bases, 4 bases remained unmatched. The length of the CDR3 is 14 residues. Germline lookup yields CDR1 SEHNR and CDR2 FQNEAQ (reference sequence). This PCR relied on a set of 60 Vbeta primers and 13 Jbeta primers. Per the authors' pipeline: Later analysis identified tens of millions of unique TCR beta chains, 9 million to 13 million shared. The repertoire was sequenced with immunoSEQ multiplex PCR; TCRdb's copy has only in-frame clones and lacks some. That table is the source of V, J and clone size, and D and trimming were worked out from the DNA. Of 120,000 or so clones in the sample, 60% to 85% are singletons; the top ten hold 2.5% to 3%. To note about this clone: Its antigen is not known.

Study-level findings and limits: As a later analysis showed, a missense DCLRE1C variant was linked to trimming of TCR beta V- and J-genes. Listed as cytomegalovirus-associated were 164 TCR beta chains.

What was sequenced was PBMCs. The sequence was obtained from a woman aged 35 to 49 in good health and CMV-seropositive. The rearrangement links TRBV7-9 to TRBJ1-1; 8 bases map to TRBD1. The CDR3: CASSLGQGASEAFF. The CDR3 nucleotides read TGTGCCAGCAGCTTAGGTCAGGGGGCGTCTGAAGCTTTCTTT.